This T cell receptor (beta chain) appears in the sequencing data of a study of human T cells and chemical hapten exposure. Across the whole study: Per-sample TCR yield variability stemmed mainly from small pooled library volume differences.

V shed 1 base, J shed 6 bases, and the junction held 13 bases outside the gene matches. Germline loops: CDR1 SGHTA, CDR2 FQGNSA. CDR3 size: 19 residues. Documented time point: pre-sensitization, week 0. The sample's treatment: therapeutic diphenylcyclopropenone sensitization with weekly scalp DPC. Blood was collected ahead of every patch test applied. Donors were 18 to 70-year-old alopecia patients suitable for DPC. TCRdb recomputed calls from the RACE reads with MiXCR, one row per CDR3 protein. This table has approximately 370,000 distinct CDR3 sequences, 4.5% to 5.5% appearing once. Sequences were derived from whole blood, sampled in connection with sensitization to the hapten diphenylcyclopropenone (DPC). The source of this sequence is a woman between 18 and 29 years old with alopecia areata. Some clones in this sample may be carry-over from other donors' samples. The chain has TRBV7-2 and TRBJ2-2, with 11 bases matching TRBD2. The CDR3 DNA sequence: TGTGCCAGCAGCTTAGATTCGAGACTAGCGGGGACCATAGCCGGGGAGCTGTTTTTT. Protein sequence: CASSLDSRLAGTIAGELFF.